This T cell receptor (beta chain) was observed in a study of blood T cells in healthy people across ages. Study findings and constraints: Among T cells, TCR beta diversity per million cells dropped roughly linearly as age rose. Relative to aged donors, long-lived donors carried more naive CD4+ cells and displayed higher diversity.

Sample-barcoded 5' priming and a J-beta primer mix drove a second PCR of 7 to 11 cycles. TCRdb reprocessed the 5' RACE reads via MiXCR and lists one record per CDR3 protein. Of more than 650,000 distinct CDR3 sequences listed, roughly 24% are singletons. Note on this clonotype: The antigen is undetermined.

PBMCs were isolated at a quantity of at least 7 million per sample. The CDR3 runs to 13 residues. The germline gives CDR1 MNHEY, CDR2 SMNVEV (reference sequence). J gave up 7 bases and V 3 bases, and 5 bases lay outside the gene matches. The data were also submitted as part of a second study, on T cells of mothers and their children. That paper notes: More than 5 children and their three healthy Caucasian mothers were the donors.

The receptor was derived from a boy aged 10-17 years in good health. The chain employs TRBV27 and TRBJ1-2, with 7 bases that match TRBD1. Sequenced input: blood. The CDR3 region is CASSFIGTVGYTF. Here the CDR3 DNA reads TGTGCCAGCAGTTTCATCGGGACAGTTGGCTACACCTTC.